The text below deals with one TCR beta chain. Its specificity is unknown. The CDR3 consists of 15 residues. V dropped 5 bases and J dropped 3; count of bases not matched to a gene: 8. Germline V lookup: CDR1 MNHNY, CDR2 SVGAGI (reference sequence). Measured with immunoSEQ multiplex PCR; TCRdb has only the in-frame clones, and not every one. Of roughly 56,000 clones in the sample, 80% to 90% were seen once. The sample comes from a study of OX40 agonist ivuxolimab in advanced cancers. Findings of the study overall: Relative to CD4+, CD8+ T cells held more expanded clones on average.

Systemic immunosuppression or a history of autoimmune disease excluded patients. Source: CD4+ or CD8+ T cells sorted from blood, taken in a trial of the OX40 agonist ivuxolimab. The V call is TRBV6-6, the J call TRBJ2-7; the match to TRBD2 covers 9 bases. The sequence was obtained from an adult with an advanced solid tumor such as melanoma, head and neck, liver or kidney cancer. CDR3 residues: CASSPSGKDSYEQYF. Written as DNA, the CDR3 is TGTGCCAGCAGTCCTAGCGGGAAGGACAGCTACGAGCAGTACTTC.